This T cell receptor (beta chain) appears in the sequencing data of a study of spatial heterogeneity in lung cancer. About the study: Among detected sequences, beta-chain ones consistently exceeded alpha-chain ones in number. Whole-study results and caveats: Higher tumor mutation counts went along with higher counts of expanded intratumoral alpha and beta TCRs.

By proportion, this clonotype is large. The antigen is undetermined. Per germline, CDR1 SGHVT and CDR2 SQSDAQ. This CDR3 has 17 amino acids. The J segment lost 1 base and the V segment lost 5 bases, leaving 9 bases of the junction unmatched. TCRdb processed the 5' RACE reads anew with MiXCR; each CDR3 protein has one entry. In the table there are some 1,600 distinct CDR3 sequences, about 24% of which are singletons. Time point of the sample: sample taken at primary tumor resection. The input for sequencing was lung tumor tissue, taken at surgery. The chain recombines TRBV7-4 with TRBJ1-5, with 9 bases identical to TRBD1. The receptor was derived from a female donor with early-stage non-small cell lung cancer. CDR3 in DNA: TGTGCCAGCAGCCCTCACAGGGGGCGAAGGAGCAATCAGCCCCAGCATTTT. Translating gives CASSPHRGRRSNQPQHF.